This T cell receptor beta chain was recorded in a study of identifying expanded T cells in peripheral blood. Findings of the study overall: Technical replicates showed about 1.2 changed clones; two weeks around 15; four weeks 19. Clone count variance between roughly two-week samples rose with total template count.

CDR3 length equals 15 residues. The V end lost 1 base, the J end lost 5 bases, and 13 bases lay between the germline ends. Germline V gene sequence: CDR1 SGHNT, CDR2 YYREEE (reference sequence). As regards this clone: What it binds is unknown.

Some clones are missing from TCRdb's copy, which holds only in-frame ones; the method was immunoSEQ multiplex PCR. The sample records approximately 91,000 clones, approximately 88% being singletons. During the collection period, no donor immune events like infections were recorded. The clonotype was recovered from a person between 18 and 69 years old in good health. Input material: blood. The chain is built from TRBV5-4 and TRBJ2-1; D might be TRBD1 (6 bases). CDR3 DNA sequence: TGTGCCAGCAGCTTGCAGGGGACGAATAACAATGAGCAGTTCTTC. Translated, it gives CASSLQGTNNNEQFF.